This TCR beta chain is from a study of CD8 T cells in ankylosing spondylitis. This CDR3 contains 12 residues. With 7 bases removed from V and 10 bases from J, the gap between germline ends came to 16 bases. TCRdb fed the 5' RACE reads into MiXCR, producing one record per CDR3 protein. The repertoire includes 250,000 to 350,000 distinct CDR3 sequences, 20% of them detected once, and around 8% sits in the top ten. The sequence was collected from a male donor with ankylosing spondylitis or in good health (not recorded which). The chain is built from TRBV12-3 or TRBV12-4 and TRBJ1-1; no clear D. The sample was blood, either unsorted or a sorted T cell fraction (not recorded which). As DNA, the CDR3 is TGTGCCAGCAAAGAGGCAGAGGGAAGAGCTTTCTTT. Protein sequence: CASKEAEGRAFF.